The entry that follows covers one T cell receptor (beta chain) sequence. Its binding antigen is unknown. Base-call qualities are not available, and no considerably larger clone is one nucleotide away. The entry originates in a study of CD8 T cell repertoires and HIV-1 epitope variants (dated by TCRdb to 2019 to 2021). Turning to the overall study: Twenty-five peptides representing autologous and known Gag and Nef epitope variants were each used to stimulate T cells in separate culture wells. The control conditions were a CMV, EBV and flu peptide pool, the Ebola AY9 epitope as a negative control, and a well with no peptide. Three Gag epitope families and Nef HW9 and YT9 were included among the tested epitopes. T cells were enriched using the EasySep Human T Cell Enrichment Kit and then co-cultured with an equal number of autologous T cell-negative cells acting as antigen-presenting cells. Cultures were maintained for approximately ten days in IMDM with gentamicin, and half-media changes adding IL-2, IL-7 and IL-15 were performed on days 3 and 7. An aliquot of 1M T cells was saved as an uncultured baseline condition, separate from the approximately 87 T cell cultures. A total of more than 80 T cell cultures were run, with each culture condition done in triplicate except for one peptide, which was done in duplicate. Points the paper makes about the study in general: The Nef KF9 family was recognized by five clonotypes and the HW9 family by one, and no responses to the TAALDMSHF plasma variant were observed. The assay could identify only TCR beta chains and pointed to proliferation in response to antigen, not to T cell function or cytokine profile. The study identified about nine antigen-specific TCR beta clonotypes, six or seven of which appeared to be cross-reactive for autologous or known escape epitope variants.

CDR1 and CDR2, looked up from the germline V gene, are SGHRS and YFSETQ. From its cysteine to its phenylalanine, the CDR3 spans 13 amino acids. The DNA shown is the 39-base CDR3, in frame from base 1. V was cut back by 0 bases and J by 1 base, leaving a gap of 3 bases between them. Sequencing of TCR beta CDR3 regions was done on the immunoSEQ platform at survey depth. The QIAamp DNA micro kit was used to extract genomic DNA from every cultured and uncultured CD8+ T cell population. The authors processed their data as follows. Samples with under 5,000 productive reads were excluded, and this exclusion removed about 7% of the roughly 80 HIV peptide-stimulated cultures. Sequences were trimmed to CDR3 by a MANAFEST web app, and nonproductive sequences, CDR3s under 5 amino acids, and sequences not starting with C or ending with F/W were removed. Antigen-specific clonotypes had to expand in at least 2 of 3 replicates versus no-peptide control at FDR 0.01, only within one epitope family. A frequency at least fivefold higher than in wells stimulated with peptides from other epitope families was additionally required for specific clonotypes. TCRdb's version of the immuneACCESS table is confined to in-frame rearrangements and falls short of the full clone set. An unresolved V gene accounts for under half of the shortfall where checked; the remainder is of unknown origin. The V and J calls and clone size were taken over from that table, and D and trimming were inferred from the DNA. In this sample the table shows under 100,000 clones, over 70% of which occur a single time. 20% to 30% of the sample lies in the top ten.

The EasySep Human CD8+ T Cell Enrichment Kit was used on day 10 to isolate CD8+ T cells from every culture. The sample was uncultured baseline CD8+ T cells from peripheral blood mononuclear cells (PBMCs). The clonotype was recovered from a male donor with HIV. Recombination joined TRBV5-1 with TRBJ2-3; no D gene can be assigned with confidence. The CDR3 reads CASSLAGTDTQYF. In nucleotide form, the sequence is TGCGCCAGCAGCTTGGCGGGCACAGATACGCAGTATTTT.